Sequencing of this T cell receptor beta chain was carried out in a study of cytomegalovirus exposure and HLA in healthy donors. Study in general: Among some 400 genotyped donors, around 82% fell in the Caucasian-associated ancestry cluster. Regarding the study as a whole: What a later analysis showed was that several of the most significant clusters appeared linked to common viral pathogens. In all likelihood, a cluster of highly shared sequence variants was a sequencing artifact. Later work associated roughly 17,000 TCR beta sequences with HLA alleles at 0.05 false discovery rate.

In regard to this clone: Its antigen is still unknown.

The CDR3 sequence is 15 residues long. From germline, CDR1 is ENHRY and CDR2 SYGVKD. Germline trimming cut 5 bases from V and 4 bases from J; bases unmatched to any gene: 3. In the PCR, 60 Vbeta and 13 Jbeta primers were used. Assay used: immunoSEQ multiplex PCR; TCRdb lists only in-frame clones, some missing. The data show some 130,000 clones, about 81% seen once. The chain is built from TRBV10-3 and TRBJ2-3; 13 bases match TRBD2. This receptor was identified in a man younger than 45 in good health and CMV-seronegative. The material sequenced was PBMCs. The CDR3: CAISTTSGGADTQYF. CDR3 nucleotides: TGTGCCATCAGTACAACTAGCGGGGGGGCAGATACGCAGTATTTT.